This T cell receptor beta chain originates from a study of T cells in Graves' hyperthyroidism and ophthalmopathy. Whole-study results and caveats: Through a model of 13 V-J features, ophthalmopathy was separated from stable hyperthyroidism.

TCR beta CDR3 regions were amplified from RNA transcripts. TCR CDR3 regions were first amplified by RT-PCR with HTBI primers. MiXCR was run by TCRdb on the multiplex PCR reads, yielding one entry per CDR3 protein. The sample carries some 400,000 distinct CDR3 sequences, approximately 15% recorded once. Patients aged 18 to 65 with hyperthyroidism were newly diagnosed, with duration under 2 months. Isolation of PBMCs was performed on 8 to 10 ml fresh peripheral blood. This clonotype has a handful of counts. What it binds is not known. The germline V gene encodes CDR1 SGDLS and CDR2 YYNGEE. This CDR3 comprises 17 residues. Trimming took 4 bases from V and 0 from J; bases not matched to a gene: 8.

This receptor was obtained from a woman aged 55-70 years with Graves' hyperthyroidism. The chain carries TRBV9 and TRBJ2-7, with 12 bases fitting TRBD2. The sample taken for sequencing was blood. The CDR3 protein is CASSRLAGGPSSYEQYF. The DNA of the CDR3 is TGTGCCAGCAGCCGGCTAGCGGGAGGGCCCAGCTCCTACGAGCAGTACTTC.